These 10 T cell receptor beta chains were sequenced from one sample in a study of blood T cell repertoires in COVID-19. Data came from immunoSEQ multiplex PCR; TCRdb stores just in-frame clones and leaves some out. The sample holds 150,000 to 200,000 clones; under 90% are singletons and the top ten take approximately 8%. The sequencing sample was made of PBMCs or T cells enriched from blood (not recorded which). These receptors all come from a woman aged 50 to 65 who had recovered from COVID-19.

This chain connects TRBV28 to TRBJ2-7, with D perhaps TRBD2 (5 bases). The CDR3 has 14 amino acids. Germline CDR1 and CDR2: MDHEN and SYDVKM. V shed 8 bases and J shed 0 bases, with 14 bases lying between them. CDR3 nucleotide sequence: TGTGCCAGCCGCACTCCGGCGGGCTCCTACGAGCAGTACTTC. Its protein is CASRTPAGSYEQYF.

CDR3 nucleotides: TGTGCCAGCAGCTTAGGCCCAGGGGAGTCGGCTTTCTTT. It yields the protein CASSLGPGESAFF. The chain links TRBV11-1 to TRBJ1-1; TRBD1 is a possible D gene (6 bases). This CDR3 contains 13 residues. V was trimmed by 1 base and J by 11 bases, leaving 14 bases between them. CDR1 and CDR2 from the germline V gene are SGHAT and FQDESV (reference sequence).

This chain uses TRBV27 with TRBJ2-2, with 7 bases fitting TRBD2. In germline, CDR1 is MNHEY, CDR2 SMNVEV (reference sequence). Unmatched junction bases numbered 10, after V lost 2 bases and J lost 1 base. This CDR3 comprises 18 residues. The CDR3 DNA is TGTGCCAGCAGTTTACTCCAGAAAGCGGGAATGAACACCGGGGAGCTGTTTTTT. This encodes CASSLLQKAGMNTGELFF.

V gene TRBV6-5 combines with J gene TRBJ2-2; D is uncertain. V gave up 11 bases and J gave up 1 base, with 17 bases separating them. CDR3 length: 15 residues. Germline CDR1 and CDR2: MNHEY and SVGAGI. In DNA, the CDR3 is TGTGCCGGCGGTCTTAGGCAGCAGAACACCGGGGAGCTGTTTTTT. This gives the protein CAGGLRQQNTGELFF.

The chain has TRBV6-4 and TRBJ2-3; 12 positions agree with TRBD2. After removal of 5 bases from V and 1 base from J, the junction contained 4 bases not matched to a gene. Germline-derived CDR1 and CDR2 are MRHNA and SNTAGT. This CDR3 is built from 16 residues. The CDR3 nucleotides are TGTGCCAGCAGTAGACTAGCGGGAGTCGGCACAGATACGCAGTATTTT. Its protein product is CASSRLAGVGTDTQYF.

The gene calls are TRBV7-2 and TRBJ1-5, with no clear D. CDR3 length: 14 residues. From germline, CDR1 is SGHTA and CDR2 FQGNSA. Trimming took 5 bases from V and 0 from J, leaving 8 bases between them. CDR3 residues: CASSRGDSNQPQHF. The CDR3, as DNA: TGTGCCAGCAGCCGGGGAGATAGCAATCAGCCCCAGCATTTT.

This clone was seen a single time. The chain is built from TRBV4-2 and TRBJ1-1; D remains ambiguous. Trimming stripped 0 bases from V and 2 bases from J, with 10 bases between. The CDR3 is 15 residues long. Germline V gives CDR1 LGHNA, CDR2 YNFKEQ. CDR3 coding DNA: TGTGCCAGCAGCCAAGAACACAGTTCTAACACTGAAGCTTTCTTT. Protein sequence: CASSQEHSSNTEAFF.

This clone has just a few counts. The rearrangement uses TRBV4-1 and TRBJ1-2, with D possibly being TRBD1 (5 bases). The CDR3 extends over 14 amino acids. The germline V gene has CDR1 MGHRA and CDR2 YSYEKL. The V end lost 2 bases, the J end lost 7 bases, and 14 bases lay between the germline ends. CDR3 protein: CASSQLGGVSGYTF. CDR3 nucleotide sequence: TGCGCCAGCAGCCAACTCGGAGGGGTTAGTGGCTACACCTTC.

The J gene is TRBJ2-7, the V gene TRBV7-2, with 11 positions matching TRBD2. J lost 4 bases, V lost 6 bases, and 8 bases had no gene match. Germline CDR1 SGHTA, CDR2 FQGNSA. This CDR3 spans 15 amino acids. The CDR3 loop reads CASSYASGGKYEQYF. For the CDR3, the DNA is TGTGCCAGCAGTTACGCTAGCGGGGGGAAATACGAGCAGTACTTC.

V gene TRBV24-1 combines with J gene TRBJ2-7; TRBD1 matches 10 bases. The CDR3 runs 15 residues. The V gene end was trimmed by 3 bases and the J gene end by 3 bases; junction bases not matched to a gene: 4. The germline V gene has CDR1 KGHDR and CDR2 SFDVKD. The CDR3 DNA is TGTGCCACCAGTGATACTAGGACAGGGGGCTACGAGCAGTACTTC. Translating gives CATSDTRTGGYEQYF.